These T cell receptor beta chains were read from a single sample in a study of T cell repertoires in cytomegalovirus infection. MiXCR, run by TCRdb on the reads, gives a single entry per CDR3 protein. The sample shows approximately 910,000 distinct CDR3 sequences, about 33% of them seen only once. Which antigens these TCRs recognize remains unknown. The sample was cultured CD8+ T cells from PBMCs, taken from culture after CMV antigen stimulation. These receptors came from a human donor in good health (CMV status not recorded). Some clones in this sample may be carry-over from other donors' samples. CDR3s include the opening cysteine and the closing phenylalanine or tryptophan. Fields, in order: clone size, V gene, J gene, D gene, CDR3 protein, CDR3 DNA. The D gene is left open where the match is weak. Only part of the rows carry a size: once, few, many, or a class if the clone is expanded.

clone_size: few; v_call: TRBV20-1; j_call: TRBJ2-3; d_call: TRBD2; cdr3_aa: CSAVTSGGITDTQYF; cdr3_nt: TGCAGTGCCGTGACTAGCGGGGGAATCACAGATACGCAGTATTTT
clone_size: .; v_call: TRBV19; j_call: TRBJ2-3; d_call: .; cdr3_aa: CASSIETATDTQYF; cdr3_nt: TGTGCCAGTAGTATAGAGACAGCCACAGATACGCAGTATTTT
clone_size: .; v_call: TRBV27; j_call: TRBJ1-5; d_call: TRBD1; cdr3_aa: CASSSRGLGSNQPQHF; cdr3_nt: TGTGCCAGCAGTTCCAGGGGGCTCGGGAGCAATCAGCCCCAGCATTTT
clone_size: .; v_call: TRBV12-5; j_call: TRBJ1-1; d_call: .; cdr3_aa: CASCTRNTEAFF; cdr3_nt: TGTGCTAGTTGCACGAGAAACACTGAAGCTTTCTTT
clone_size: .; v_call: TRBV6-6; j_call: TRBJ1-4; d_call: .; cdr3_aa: CASSQGPINEKLFF; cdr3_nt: TGTGCCAGCAGCCAGGGACCGATTAATGAAAAACTGTTTTTT
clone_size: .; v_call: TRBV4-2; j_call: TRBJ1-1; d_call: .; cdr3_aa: CASSQDQAANTEAFF; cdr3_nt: TGTGCCAGCAGCCAAGATCAGGCGGCGAACACTGAAGCTTTCTTT
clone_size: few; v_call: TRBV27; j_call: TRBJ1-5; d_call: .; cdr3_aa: CASKDTTYSNQPQHF; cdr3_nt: TGTGCCAGCAAAGACACCACTTATAGCAATCAGCCCCAGCATTTT
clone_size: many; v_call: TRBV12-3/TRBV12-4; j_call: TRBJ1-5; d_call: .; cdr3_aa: CASSSRTGTLSNQPQHF; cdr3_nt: TGTGCCAGCAGTTCCCGGACGGGGACGTTAAGCAATCAGCCCCAGCATTTT
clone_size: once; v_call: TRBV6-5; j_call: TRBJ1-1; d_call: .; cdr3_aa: CASSYRMMTEAFF; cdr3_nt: TGTGCCAGCAGTTACAGGATGATGACTGAAGCTTTCTTT
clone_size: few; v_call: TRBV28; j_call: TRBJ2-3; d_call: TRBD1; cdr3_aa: CASTSGQANTDTQYF; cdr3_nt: TGTGCCAGCACCTCGGGACAGGCGAACACAGATACGCAGTATTTT
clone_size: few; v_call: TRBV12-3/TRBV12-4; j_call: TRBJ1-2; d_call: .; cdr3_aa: CASSPNSLYGYTF; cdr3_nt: TGTGCCAGCAGTCCGAACAGTCTCTATGGCTACACCTTC
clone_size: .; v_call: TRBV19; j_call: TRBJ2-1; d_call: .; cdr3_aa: CASSIQGGSNEQFF; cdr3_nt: TGTGCCAGTAGTATACAGGGAGGTAGTAATGAGCAGTTCTTC
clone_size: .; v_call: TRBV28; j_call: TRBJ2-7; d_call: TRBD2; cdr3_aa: CASSNGLAGTYEQYF; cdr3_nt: TGTGCCAGCAGTAACGGACTAGCGGGGACCTACGAGCAGTACTTC
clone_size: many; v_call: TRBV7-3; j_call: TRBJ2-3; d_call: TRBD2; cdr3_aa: CASSMSGGASDTQYF; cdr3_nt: TGTGCCAGCAGCATGAGCGGGGGAGCGTCGGATACGCAGTATTTT
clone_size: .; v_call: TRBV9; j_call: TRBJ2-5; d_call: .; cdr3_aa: CASSHSPRYQETQYF; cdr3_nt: TGTGCCAGCAGCCATTCTCCGAGGTACCAAGAGACCCAGTACTTC
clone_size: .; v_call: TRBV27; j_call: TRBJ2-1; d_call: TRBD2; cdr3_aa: CASSPTSAGVYNEQFF; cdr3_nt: TGTGCCAGCAGTCCGACTAGCGCAGGGGTCTACAATGAGCAGTTCTTC
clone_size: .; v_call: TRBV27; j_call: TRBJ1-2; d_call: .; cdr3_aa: CASSLSSGRYGYTF; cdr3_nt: TGTGCCAGCAGTTTATCGAGCGGCCGATATGGCTACACCTTC
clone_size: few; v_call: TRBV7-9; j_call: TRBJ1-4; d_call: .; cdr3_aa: CASSVQWEEKLFF; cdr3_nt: TGTGCCAGCAGCGTACAGTGGGAGGAAAAACTGTTTTTT
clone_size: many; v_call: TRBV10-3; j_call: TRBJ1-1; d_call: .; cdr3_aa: CAISVGSPWVEGMNTEAFF; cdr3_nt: TGTGCCATCAGTGTAGGTTCGCCTTGGGTGGAGGGAATGAACACTGAAGCTTTCTTT
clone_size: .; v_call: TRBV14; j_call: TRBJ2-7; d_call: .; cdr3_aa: CASSQDPIYEQYF; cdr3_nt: TGTGCCAGCAGCCAAGATCCCATCTACGAGCAGTACTTC
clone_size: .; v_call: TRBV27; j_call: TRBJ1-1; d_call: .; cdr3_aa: CASKGEGTEAFF; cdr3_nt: TGTGCCAGCAAAGGGGAAGGCACTGAAGCTTTCTTT
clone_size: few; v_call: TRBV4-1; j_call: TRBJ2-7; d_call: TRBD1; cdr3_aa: CASSQTPGTGAHEQYF; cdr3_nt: TGCGCCAGCAGCCAAACACCCGGGACAGGGGCCCACGAGCAGTACTTC
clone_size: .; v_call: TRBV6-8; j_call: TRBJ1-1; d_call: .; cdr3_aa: CASSYEEGNTEAFF; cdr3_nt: TGTGCCAGCAGTTACGAGGAAGGGAACACTGAAGCTTTCTTT
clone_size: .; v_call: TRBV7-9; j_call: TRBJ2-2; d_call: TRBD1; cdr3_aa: CASSFLGGQGDTGELFF; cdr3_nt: TGTGCCAGCAGCTTTTTAGGAGGACAGGGAGACACCGGGGAGCTGTTTTTT
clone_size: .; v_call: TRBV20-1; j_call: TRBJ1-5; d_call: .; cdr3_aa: CSAPQGRTQHF; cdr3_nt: TGCAGTGCCCCCCAGGGACGGACCCAGCATTTT
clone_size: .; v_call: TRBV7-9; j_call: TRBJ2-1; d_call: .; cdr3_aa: CASSSSSNEQFF; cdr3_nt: TGTGCCAGCAGCTCGAGTAGCAATGAGCAGTTCTTC
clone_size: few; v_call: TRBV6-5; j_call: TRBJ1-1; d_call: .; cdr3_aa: CASSQGSSPRSRAFF; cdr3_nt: TGTGCCAGCAGTCAAGGGTCTAGCCCACGGAGCCGAGCTTTCTTT
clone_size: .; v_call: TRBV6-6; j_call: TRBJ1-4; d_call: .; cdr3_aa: CASSYTEPTGQGNEKLFF; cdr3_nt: TGTGCCAGCAGTTACACCGAGCCTACAGGGCAGGGTAATGAAAAACTGTTTTTT
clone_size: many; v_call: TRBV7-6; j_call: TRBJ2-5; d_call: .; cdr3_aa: CASSHPGQKETQYF; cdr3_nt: TGTGCCAGCAGCCATCCGGGCCAGAAAGAGACCCAGTACTTC
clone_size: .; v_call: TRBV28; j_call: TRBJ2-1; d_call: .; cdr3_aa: CASSASSSYNEQFF; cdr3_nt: TGTGCCAGCAGTGCTTCAAGCTCCTACAATGAGCAGTTCTTC
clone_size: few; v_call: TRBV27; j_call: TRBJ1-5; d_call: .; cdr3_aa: CASSSREGHQPQHF; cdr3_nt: TGTGCCAGCAGTAGCCGGGAGGGTCATCAGCCCCAGCATTTT
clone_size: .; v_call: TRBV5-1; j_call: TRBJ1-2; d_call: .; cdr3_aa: CASSLTGRDYGYTF; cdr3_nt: TGCGCCAGCAGCTTAACAGGACGTGACTATGGCTACACCTTC
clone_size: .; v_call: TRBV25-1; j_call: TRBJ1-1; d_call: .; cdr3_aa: CASSESLDREAFF; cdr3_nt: TGTGCCAGCAGTGAATCACTAGACAGGGAAGCTTTCTTT
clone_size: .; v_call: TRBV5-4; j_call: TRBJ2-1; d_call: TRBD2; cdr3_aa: CASSGWASGGYYNEQFF; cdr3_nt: TGTGCCAGCAGCGGGTGGGCTAGCGGGGGTTACTACAATGAGCAGTTCTTC
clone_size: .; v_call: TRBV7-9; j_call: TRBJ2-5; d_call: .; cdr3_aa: CASSFVVLTQETQYF; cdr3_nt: TGTGCCAGCAGCTTTGTAGTCCTCACCCAAGAGACCCAGTACTTC
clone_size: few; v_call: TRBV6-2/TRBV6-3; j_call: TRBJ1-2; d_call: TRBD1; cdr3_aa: CASSYGTGVHYGYTF; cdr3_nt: TGTGCCAGCAGTTACGGGACAGGGGTACACTATGGCTACACCTTC
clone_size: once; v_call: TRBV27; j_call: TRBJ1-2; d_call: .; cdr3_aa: CASSPDTPGGYTF; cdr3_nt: TGTGCCAGCAGTCCTGACACTCCCGGCGGCTACACCTTC
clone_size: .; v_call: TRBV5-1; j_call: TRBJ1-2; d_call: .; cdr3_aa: CASSLEAGADYGYTF; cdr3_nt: TGCGCCAGCAGCTTGGAGGCTGGGGCGGACTATGGCTACACCTTC
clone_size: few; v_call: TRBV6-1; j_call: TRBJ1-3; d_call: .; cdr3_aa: CASTKGPSGNTIYF; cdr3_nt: TGTGCCAGCACTAAGGGTCCCTCTGGAAACACCATATATTTT
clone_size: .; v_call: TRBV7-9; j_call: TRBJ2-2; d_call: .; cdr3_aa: CASSNKRGQSGLGTGELFF; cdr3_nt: TGTGCCAGCAGCAACAAAAGGGGCCAGTCGGGTCTTGGCACCGGGGAGCTGTTTTTT
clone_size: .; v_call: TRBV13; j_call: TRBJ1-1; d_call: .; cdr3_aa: CASSLGLRGAEAFF; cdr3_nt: TGTGCCAGCAGCTTAGGTCTGCGGGGCGCTGAAGCTTTCTTT
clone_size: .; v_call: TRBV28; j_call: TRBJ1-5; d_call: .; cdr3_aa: CASSWKGVSQPQHF; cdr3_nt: TGTGCCAGCAGTTGGAAGGGAGTAAGTCAGCCCCAGCATTTT
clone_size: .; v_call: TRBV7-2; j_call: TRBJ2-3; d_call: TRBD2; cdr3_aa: CASSFSSGGAPDTQYF; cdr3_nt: TGTGCCAGCAGCTTTTCGAGCGGGGGGGCCCCAGATACGCAGTATTTT
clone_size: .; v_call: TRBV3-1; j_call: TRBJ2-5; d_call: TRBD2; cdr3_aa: CASSQSSRGDQETQYF; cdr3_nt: TGTGCCAGCAGCCAATCCTCGCGGGGGGACCAAGAGACCCAGTACTTC
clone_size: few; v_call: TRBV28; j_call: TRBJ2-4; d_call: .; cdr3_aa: CASSYIPTRLGNIQYF; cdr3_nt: TGTGCCAGCAGTTACATACCAACAAGGTTGGGGAACATTCAGTACTTC